This T cell receptor beta chain was identified during a study of human T cells and chemical hapten exposure. Regarding time point: patch test 3, about 24 weeks after DPC sensitization. Stated treatment: therapeutic diphenylcyclopropenone sensitization with weekly scalp DPC. Total RNA was isolated from whole blood that had not been fractionated. Germline CDR1 is SGHTA and CDR2 is FQGNSA. CDR3 size: 14 residues. V was cut by 4 bases and J by 6 bases, with 12 bases left in between. One entry per CDR3 protein results from TCRdb running MiXCR on the RACE reads. The table has about 160,000 distinct CDR3 sequences, 28% seen once.

Sequences were derived from whole blood, sampled in connection with sensitization to the hapten diphenylcyclopropenone (DPC). V gene TRBV7-2 combines with J gene TRBJ2-2, with D hard to call. The source of this sequence is a young woman with alopecia areata. Some clones in this sample may be carry-over from other donors' samples. CDR3: CASSSRVVSGELFF. CDR3 nucleotide sequence: TGTGCCAGCAGCTCCCGAGTTGTGTCCGGGGAGCTGTTTTTT. The full variable domain, completed using reference TRBV7-2 and TRBJ2-2, is GAGVSQSPSNKVTEKGKDVELRCDPISGHTALYWYRQSLGQGLEFLIYFQGNSAPDKSGLPSDRFSAERTGGSVSTLTIQRTQQEDSAVYLCASSSRVVSGELFFGEGSRLTVL.